This is a list of T cell receptor beta chains from one sample in a study of beta chain features in type 1 diabetes. Only in-frame clones appear in the TCRdb table, and some are missing; sequencing was by immunoSEQ multiplex PCR. The sample records hundreds of thousands of clones, about an eighth being singletons. Source material: naive CD4+ T cells from blood. These TCRs come from a man between 18 and 29 years old with type 1 diabetes. Each CDR3 is given without its conserved first and last residue. Only some rows state a clone size, as once, few, many or a class for expanded clones.

>TRBV30|TRBJ1-1|few
AWSVPGWNTEAF
>TRBV9|TRBJ1-2|few
ASSVALAGSGVWEDGYT
>TRBV19|TRBJ1-5|-
ASSIPTGFNQPQH
>TRBV4-1|TRBJ2-5|-
ASSHPPGLSEETQY
>TRBV7-8|TRBJ1-5|-
ASSYDPWAVKDQPQH
>TRBV14|TRBJ1-1|-
ASSQYRDTEAF
>TRBV5-1|TRBJ2-3|few
ASGRTGSTDTQY
>TRBV19|TRBJ1-2|few
ASSIGRGVRGYT
>TRBV28|TRBJ2-5|few
ASSPSDRVLQETQY
>TRBV19|TRBJ1-1|-
ASSIKGGRAF
>TRBV7-8|TRBJ2-4|-
ASSLATRQGYGKNIQY
>TRBV29-1|TRBJ2-3|-
SAGTGGAKDTQY
>TRBV28|TRBJ1-2|few
ATQTLGGNYGYT
>TRBV6-1|TRBJ2-1|few
ASRRRQGPYNEQF
>TRBV4-1|TRBJ2-4|-
ASSQDGPQTGLKNIQY
>TRBV30|TRBJ2-6|few
AFRPPGANVLT
>TRBV13|TRBJ2-3|-
ASSLAQKSTDTQY
>TRBV2|TRBJ2-7|-
ASSERGYEQY
>TRBV5-8|TRBJ1-6|-
ASSLEGTGSSPLH
>TRBV5-1|TRBJ2-1|-
ASTSGAGDFGEQF
>TRBV30|TRBJ1-3|few
AWSATGTQNTIY
>TRBV18|TRBJ1-1|few
ASSPAPYDTEAF
>TRBV4-1|TRBJ1-1|few
ASSQDSRTGKAF
>TRBV2|TRBJ2-7|-
ASSRQGTDYEQY
>TRBV4-2|TRBJ2-7|-
ASSQVQIRLGPYEQY
>TRBV10-3|TRBJ1-1|-
AISENGRVTEAF
>TRBV5-6|TRBJ1-2|-
ASSPAQGFYGYT
>TRBV30|TRBJ2-1|-
AWRVPSGASYNEQF
>TRBV14|TRBJ1-1|-
ASRKQGMNTEAF
>TRBV5-4|TRBJ2-2|-
ASSFRDFPITGELF
>TRBV10-3|TRBJ1-1|few
AISESPGVNTEAF
>TRBV5-1|TRBJ2-7|few
ASSPHGQGFSYEQY
>TRBV5-6|TRBJ2-6|few
ASSLDFNSGANVLT
>TRBV13|TRBJ2-3|few
ASSARLASPQDTQY
>TRBV5-4|TRBJ1-4|few
ASSPGMDSWGEKLF
>TRBV4-1|TRBJ1-1|few
ASSQSGQATEAF
>TRBV6-5|TRBJ2-1|few
ASSYTPGVGQF
>TRBV28|TRBJ1-1|-
ASSQGGAGSTEAF
>TRBV6-5|TRBJ2-3|few
ASGIYAQY
>TRBV14|TRBJ2-1|few
ASSRLAGGQASYNEQF
>TRBV14|TRBJ1-2|-
ASSQETGYNYGYT
>TRBV2|TRBJ2-3|few
ASSVRDTSDTQY
>TRBV20-1|TRBJ1-2|-
SARSNYGYT
>TRBV6-5|TRBJ1-5|few
ASRDRGLFQPQH
>TRBV18|TRBJ1-4|-
ASSPGGQTNEKLF
>TRBV27|TRBJ2-7|few
ASSLARGTGIEQY
>TRBV6-6|TRBJ1-5|few
ASSFHRGEYQPQH
>TRBV25-1|TRBJ2-5|-
ASSDPGQTETQY
>TRBV5-4|TRBJ1-2|-
ASSRQGRNYGYT
>TRBV12-2|TRBJ1-6|-
ASRPGTGDSPLH
>TRBV2|TRBJ2-3|few
ASTRLAGGKDTQY
>TRBV15|TRBJ1-2|-
ATSEQGGYGYT
>TRBV6-5|TRBJ1-2|-
ASSYGSGNYGYT
>TRBV19|TRBJ1-5|-
ATTDRRNQPQH
>TRBV5-1|TRBJ2-5|few
ASSLLEGQETQY
>TRBV7-2|TRBJ2-5|-
ASSLGNQETQY
>TRBV7-8|TRBJ1-1|few
ASSVTGGEAF
>TRBV5-1|TRBJ1-2|few
ASSLAGNYGYT